This T cell receptor beta chain was captured by sequencing in a study of T cell changes during pregnancy in multiple sclerosis (dated by TCRdb to between 2019 and 2020). At the level of the whole study: In women with multiple sclerosis, the researchers looked at how the T cell repertoire shifted as pregnancy progressed.

The library was built by means of the immunoSEQ multiplex PCR assay. TCRdb mirrors the immuneACCESS table, restricted to in-frame sequences. Some clones are absent from its copies; in checked studies, under half trace to an unresolved V gene, and the reason for the others is unknown. The sample includes roughly 93,000 clones, with 91% observed a single time. Approximately 0.99% of the sample goes to the ten largest clones. For this clone: Which antigen it targets is not known. It has no much larger one-base neighbor in the sample; base qualities were not kept.

From a lookup of the germline V gene, CDR1 and CDR2 are SGHAT and FQNNGV. Trimming leaves V shorter by 6 bases and J shorter by 0 bases, with the junction holding 4 bases beyond the gene matches. From cysteine to phenylalanine, the CDR3 is 15 amino acids long. Just the 45-base CDR3 DNA is kept, in frame starting at base 1. The sample was peripheral blood, taken before pregnancy. This sequence uses TRBV11-2 and TRBJ2-7; 11 central bases correspond to TRBD2. The source of this sequence is a female donor with multiple sclerosis, enrolled in a pregnancy study. The nucleotide sequence reads TGTGCCAGCAGAAGGACTAGCGGGTACTCCTACGAGCAGTACTTC. It encodes CASRRTSGYSYEQYF. Where the CDR3 stops, the reference TRBV11-2 and TRBJ2-7 genes take over; the full variable domain is EAGVAQSPRYKIIEKRQSVAFWCNPISGHATLYWYQQILGQGPKLLIQFQNNGVVDDSQLPKDRFSAERLKGVDSTLKIQPAKLEDSAVYLCASRRTSGYSYEQYFGPGTRLTVT.